A single sample is the source of the 27 T cell receptor beta chains below, sequenced in a study of blood T cell repertoires in COVID-19. Repertoires were generated with immunoSEQ multiplex PCR, while TCRdb's copy carries only in-frame clones and drops some. This sample carries roughly 130,000 clones, around 80% of them seen once, and the ten largest clones take 16%. What was sequenced was peripheral blood. These receptors originate from a man aged 55 to 70 with active or convalescent COVID-19.

This clone was seen only a few times. The V gene is TRBV15, the J gene TRBJ1-6, with 7 bases lining up with TRBD1. J was trimmed by 9 bases and V by 5 bases; bases with no gene match: 4. The CDR3 is made up of 13 amino acids. In germline, CDR1 is LNHNV, CDR2 YYDKDF (reference sequence). This CDR3 is CATSSRTGSPLHF. For the CDR3, the DNA is TGTGCCACCAGCTCCCGGACAGGTTCACCCCTCCACTTT.

This clone showed up just a few times. The rearrangement links TRBV29-1 to TRBJ1-5, with a tentative D call TRBD1 (5 bases). Germline CDR1 reads SQVTM; CDR2 reads ANQGSEA. CDR3 length equals 14 residues. Trimming removed 6 bases from V and 2 bases from J, with 14 bases in between. The CDR3 DNA is TGCAGCGTGGTCCAGGGTCGGGGCAATCAGCCCCAGCATTTT. The encoded protein is CSVVQGRGNQPQHF.

The CDR3 nucleotides are TGTGCCTGGAGTGCAGGGGAGTCTCAGCCCCAGCATTTT. This gives the protein CAWSAGESQPQHF. The rearrangement links TRBV30 to TRBJ1-5, with D possibly TRBD1 on 6 matching bases. The CDR3 consists of 13 residues. In germline, CDR1 is GTSNPN, CDR2 SVGIG (reference sequence). V lost 1 base and J 6 bases, leaving 10 bases between the germline ends.

The rearrangement joins TRBV19 to TRBJ2-6, with a tentative D call TRBD2 (6 bases). CDR1 and CDR2 from the germline V gene are LNHDA and SQIVND (reference sequence). The V gene lost 6 bases and the J gene lost 2 bases, with 14 bases spanning the gap. The CDR3 totals 16 residues. The CDR3 loop is CASSTPSGAGANVLTF. CDR3 DNA: TGTGCCAGTAGCACCCCGTCGGGGGCTGGGGCCAACGTCCTGACTTTC. The full variable domain, its missing parts supplied by reference TRBV19 and TRBJ2-6, is DGGITQSPKYLFRKEGQNVTLSCEQNLNHDAMYWYRQDPGQGLRLIYYSQIVNDFQKGDIAEGYSVSREKKESFPLTVTSAQKNPTAFYLCASSTPSGAGANVLTFGAGSRLTVL.

The chain employs TRBV20-1 and TRBJ2-1; the match to TRBD2 covers 8 bases. With V trimmed by 3 bases and J by 5 bases, 12 bases remained unmatched. Germline CDR1 is DFQATT and CDR2 is SNEGSKA (reference sequence). This CDR3 has 16 residues. The CDR3: CSASDQSGRADNEQFF. CDR3 in DNA: TGCAGTGCTAGTGATCAGTCCGGGAGGGCGGACAATGAGCAGTTCTTC.

Here the CDR3 reads CASSSLRQGLNEQFF. The DNA of the CDR3 is TGTGCCAGCAGCTCACTGAGGCAGGGTCTCAATGAGCAGTTCTTC. The rearrangement uses TRBV11-3 and TRBJ2-1, with a weak D call TRBD1 (5 bases). Deletions cut 4 bases from V and 6 bases from J, with 16 bases between. The V gene's germline CDR1 is SGHNT and CDR2 YENEEA. The CDR3 extends over 15 amino acids.

The V gene is TRBV5-1, the J gene TRBJ2-3, with TRBD2 identical over 11 bases. The CDR3 extends over 16 amino acids. Germline CDR1 reads SGHRS; CDR2 reads YFSETQ. The junction had 4 bases not matched to a gene; V was cut back by 3 bases and J by 1 base. The CDR3 region is CASSSGTSGRTDTQYF. CDR3 coding DNA: TGCGCCAGCAGCTCGGGGACTAGCGGACGCACAGATACGCAGTATTTT. Looking up the rest from reference TRBV5-1 and TRBJ2-3 gives the full variable domain: KAGVTQTPRYLIKTRGQQVTLSCSPISGHRSVSWYQQTPGQGLQFLFEYFSETQRNKGNFPGRFSGRQFSNSRSEMNVSTLELGDSALYLCASSSGTSGRTDTQYFGPGTRLTVL.

This clone was recorded once. V and J are TRBV7-3 and TRBJ2-5, with D perhaps matching TRBD2 (5 bases). The germline V and J ends were trimmed by 4 bases and 5 bases, with 11 bases remaining between them. The germline V gene has CDR1 SGHTA and CDR2 FQGTGA. CDR3 size: 13 residues. For the CDR3, the DNA is TGTGCCAGCAGCTCCCTAGCCGCTGAGACCCAGTACTTC. Translation gives CASSSLAAETQYF.

The chain has TRBV7-2 and TRBJ2-7, with D tentatively TRBD1 (6 bases). Germline V gene data show CDR1 as SGHTA and CDR2 as FQGNSA. The CDR3 is 12 residues long. The germline V and J ends were trimmed by 5 bases and 3 bases, with 8 bases remaining between them. CDR3 coding DNA: TGTGCCAGCAGCCAACAGGGCTACGAGCAGTACTTC. Its translation: CASSQQGYEQYF.

The V and J genes are TRBV13 and TRBJ2-7, with 9 bases fitting TRBD2. Per germline, CDR1 PRHDT and CDR2 FYEKMQ (reference sequence). The CDR3 consists of 14 residues. J was trimmed by 4 bases and V by 5 bases; bases with no gene match: 6. CDR3 sequence reads: CASSIERGAYEQYF. CDR3 coding DNA: TGTGCCAGCAGCATCGAGCGGGGGGCATACGAGCAGTACTTC.

The V gene is TRBV7-2, the J gene TRBJ1-5; D might be TRBD1 (5 bases). This CDR3 is 15 amino acids long. V lost 1 base and J lost 5, with 12 bases in between. Looked up from germline, CDR1 is SGHTA and CDR2 is FQGNSA. This chain's CDR3 is CASSLVAGGDQPQHF. The CDR3 DNA sequence: TGTGCCAGCAGCTTAGTAGCGGGGGGAGATCAGCCCCAGCATTTT.

This sequence joins TRBV28 and TRBJ1-5; the D gene is possibly TRBD1 (5 bases). Germline CDR1 is MDHEN and CDR2 is SYDVKM. The CDR3 has 12 residues. The V end was cut by 4 bases, the J end by 6 bases, with 7 bases between. This CDR3 reads CASSSDSQPQHF. The CDR3 DNA follows: TGTGCCAGCAGTTCCGACAGTCAGCCCCAGCATTTT.

The chain uses TRBV7-8 and TRBJ2-2; D unresolved. The CDR3 has 14 residues. V was clipped by 1 base and J by 5 bases, with 8 bases between them. CDR1 is SGHVS and CDR2 is FQNEAQ in the germline V gene. The CDR3 DNA follows: TGTGCCAGCAGCTTAGACTACCGAACCGGGGAGCTGTTTTTT. The encoded protein is CASSLDYRTGELFF.

J is TRBJ2-7 and V is TRBV11-3; possible D gene TRBD1, 6 bases. The CDR3 length is 13 residues. Trimming removed 2 bases at V and 4 bases at J, with 9 bases between. Germline assignment: CDR1 SGHNT and CDR2 YENEEA. CDR3 DNA: TGTGCCAGCAGCTTACAGGGGTCGTACGAGCAGTACTTC. This codes for CASSLQGSYEQYF.

The chain recombines TRBV20-1 with TRBJ2-7; possibly TRBD2 for D (5 bases). CDR3 length equals 11 residues. The germline V gene has CDR1 DFQATT and CDR2 SNEGSKA (reference sequence). The CDR3 DNA reads as TGCAGCCCCCAGAGCGGCTACGAGCAGTACTTC. It translates to CSPQSGYEQYF.

The chain employs TRBV6-5 and TRBJ1-2; D gene ambiguous. CDR3 length: 13 amino acids. Looked up from germline, CDR1 is MNHEY and CDR2 is SVGAGI. The V and J ends lost 5 bases and 5 bases respectively, with 12 bases between them. CDR3 in amino acids: CASSLTRGYGYTF. CDR3 nucleotide sequence: TGTGCCAGCAGTCTTACCCGGGGATATGGCTACACCTTC.

This chain links TRBV7-2 with TRBJ1-2; D ambiguous. This CDR3 has 13 amino acids. Per germline, CDR1 SGHTA and CDR2 FQGNSA. V shed 3 bases and J shed 1 base, with 6 bases lying between them. The DNA for the CDR3 is TGTGCCAGCAGCTTCAAGAGTAACTATGGCTACACCTTC. This encodes CASSFKSNYGYTF.

The genes are TRBV5-1 and TRBJ1-4; 9 bases are shared with TRBD1. J lost 4 bases, V lost 4 bases, and 8 bases had no gene match. CDR3 length: 16 residues. Per germline, CDR1 SGHRS and CDR2 YFSETQ. In DNA form, the CDR3 reads TGCGCCAGCAGCAACAACGGACAGGGGCTTAATGAAAAACTGTTTTTT. Its protein is CASSNNGQGLNEKLFF.

This clone was observed once. This chain links TRBV7-3 with TRBJ2-7; D is undetermined. Germline-derived CDR1 and CDR2 are SGHTA and FQGTGA. This CDR3 spans 13 amino acids. Trimming removed 1 base at V and 3 bases at J, with 7 bases between. The CDR3 DNA is TGTGCCAGCAGCTTAAGTGCTAGCTACGAGCAGTACTTC. It translates to CASSLSASYEQYF.

This clone has only one observation. The V and J genes are TRBV27 and TRBJ2-1, with 7 bases identical to TRBD1. Germline-derived CDR1 and CDR2 are MNHEY and SMNVEV (reference sequence). This CDR3 region has 13 residues. Losses at the gene ends were 7 bases for V and 2 bases for J; bases not matched to a gene: 2. The CDR3 DNA sequence: TGTGCCAGCAACACAGGGGCCTACAATGAGCAGTTCTTC. Protein sequence: CASNTGAYNEQFF.

This sequence joins TRBV6-2 or TRBV6-3 and TRBJ2-1, with 11 bases lining up with TRBD2. V gave up 4 bases and J gave up 10 bases; unmatched junction bases: 6. CDR3 length: 14 residues. In germline, CDR1 is MNHEY, CDR2 SVGEGT. The DNA for the CDR3 is TGTGCCAGCAGTTTCCTAGCGGGAGGCGAGGAGCAGTTCTTC. Protein product: CASSFLAGGEEQFF.

This chain uses TRBV24-1 with TRBJ2-3; tentatively, D is TRBD2 (5 bases). CDR3 size: 16 residues. Trimming shortened V by 4 bases and J by 2 bases, and 15 bases separated the two germline ends. Per the germline V gene, CDR1 is KGHDR and CDR2 is SFDVKD. CDR3 coding DNA: TGTGCCACCAGTGACTCGCCGGCCGGGAACACAGATACGCAGTATTTT. Protein: CATSDSPAGNTDTQYF.

The CDR3 is CASSLAGQAMETQYF. CDR3 nucleotide sequence: TGTGCCAGCAGCTTGGCGGGACAGGCCATGGAGACCCAGTACTTC. The chain employs TRBV7-2 and TRBJ2-5; 8 bases map to TRBD1. The junction had 8 bases not matched to a gene; V was cut back by 3 bases and J by 5 bases. The length of the CDR3 is 15 residues. CDR1 and CDR2 from the germline V gene are SGHTA and FQGNSA.

This clone has just a few counts. This chain uses TRBV27 with TRBJ1-1, with TRBD1 as a possible D gene (5 bases). The V end lost 3 bases, the J end lost 10 bases, and 15 bases lay between the germline ends. There are 13 residues in the CDR3. CDR1 is MNHEY and CDR2 is SMNVEV in the germline V gene (reference sequence). The CDR3 region has the DNA TGTGCCAGCAGTTTCCCAGGGCTCAGAGGAGCTTTCTTT. Translated: CASSFPGLRGAFF.

This clone was detected once. This chain links TRBV10-3 with TRBJ2-5, with 12 bases lining up with TRBD2. The CDR3 length is 14 residues. V shed 5 bases and J 3 bases; nucleotides not matched to a gene: 1. Germline V lookup: CDR1 ENHRY, CDR2 SYGVKD. Written as DNA, the CDR3 is TGTGCCATCAGTCCTAGCGGGAGGGAAGAGACCCAGTACTTC. Translation: CAISPSGREETQYF.

Only a few counts were recorded for this clone. This specimen includes other DNA sequences encoding the same CDR3. The rearrangement links TRBV5-1 to TRBJ2-7; tentatively, D is TRBD2 (5 bases). CDR1 SGHRS and CDR2 YFSETQ come from the germline V gene. The CDR3 has 13 amino acids. V lost 2 bases and J 1 base, leaving 7 bases between the germline ends. DNA for the CDR3: TGCGCCAGCAGCTTTCAGCGGTCCTACGAGCAGTACTTC. It codes for CASSFQRSYEQYF.

The chain has TRBV4-1 and TRBJ2-1, with D possibly matching TRBD1 (6 bases). From germline, CDR1 is MGHRA and CDR2 YSYEKL. This CDR3 is built from 15 residues. The V end was cut by 0 bases, the J end by 6 bases, with 12 bases between. CDR3 bases: TGCGCCAGCAGCCAAGATCAGGGGCGGAGCAATGAGCAGTTCTTC. It translates to CASSQDQGRSNEQFF.